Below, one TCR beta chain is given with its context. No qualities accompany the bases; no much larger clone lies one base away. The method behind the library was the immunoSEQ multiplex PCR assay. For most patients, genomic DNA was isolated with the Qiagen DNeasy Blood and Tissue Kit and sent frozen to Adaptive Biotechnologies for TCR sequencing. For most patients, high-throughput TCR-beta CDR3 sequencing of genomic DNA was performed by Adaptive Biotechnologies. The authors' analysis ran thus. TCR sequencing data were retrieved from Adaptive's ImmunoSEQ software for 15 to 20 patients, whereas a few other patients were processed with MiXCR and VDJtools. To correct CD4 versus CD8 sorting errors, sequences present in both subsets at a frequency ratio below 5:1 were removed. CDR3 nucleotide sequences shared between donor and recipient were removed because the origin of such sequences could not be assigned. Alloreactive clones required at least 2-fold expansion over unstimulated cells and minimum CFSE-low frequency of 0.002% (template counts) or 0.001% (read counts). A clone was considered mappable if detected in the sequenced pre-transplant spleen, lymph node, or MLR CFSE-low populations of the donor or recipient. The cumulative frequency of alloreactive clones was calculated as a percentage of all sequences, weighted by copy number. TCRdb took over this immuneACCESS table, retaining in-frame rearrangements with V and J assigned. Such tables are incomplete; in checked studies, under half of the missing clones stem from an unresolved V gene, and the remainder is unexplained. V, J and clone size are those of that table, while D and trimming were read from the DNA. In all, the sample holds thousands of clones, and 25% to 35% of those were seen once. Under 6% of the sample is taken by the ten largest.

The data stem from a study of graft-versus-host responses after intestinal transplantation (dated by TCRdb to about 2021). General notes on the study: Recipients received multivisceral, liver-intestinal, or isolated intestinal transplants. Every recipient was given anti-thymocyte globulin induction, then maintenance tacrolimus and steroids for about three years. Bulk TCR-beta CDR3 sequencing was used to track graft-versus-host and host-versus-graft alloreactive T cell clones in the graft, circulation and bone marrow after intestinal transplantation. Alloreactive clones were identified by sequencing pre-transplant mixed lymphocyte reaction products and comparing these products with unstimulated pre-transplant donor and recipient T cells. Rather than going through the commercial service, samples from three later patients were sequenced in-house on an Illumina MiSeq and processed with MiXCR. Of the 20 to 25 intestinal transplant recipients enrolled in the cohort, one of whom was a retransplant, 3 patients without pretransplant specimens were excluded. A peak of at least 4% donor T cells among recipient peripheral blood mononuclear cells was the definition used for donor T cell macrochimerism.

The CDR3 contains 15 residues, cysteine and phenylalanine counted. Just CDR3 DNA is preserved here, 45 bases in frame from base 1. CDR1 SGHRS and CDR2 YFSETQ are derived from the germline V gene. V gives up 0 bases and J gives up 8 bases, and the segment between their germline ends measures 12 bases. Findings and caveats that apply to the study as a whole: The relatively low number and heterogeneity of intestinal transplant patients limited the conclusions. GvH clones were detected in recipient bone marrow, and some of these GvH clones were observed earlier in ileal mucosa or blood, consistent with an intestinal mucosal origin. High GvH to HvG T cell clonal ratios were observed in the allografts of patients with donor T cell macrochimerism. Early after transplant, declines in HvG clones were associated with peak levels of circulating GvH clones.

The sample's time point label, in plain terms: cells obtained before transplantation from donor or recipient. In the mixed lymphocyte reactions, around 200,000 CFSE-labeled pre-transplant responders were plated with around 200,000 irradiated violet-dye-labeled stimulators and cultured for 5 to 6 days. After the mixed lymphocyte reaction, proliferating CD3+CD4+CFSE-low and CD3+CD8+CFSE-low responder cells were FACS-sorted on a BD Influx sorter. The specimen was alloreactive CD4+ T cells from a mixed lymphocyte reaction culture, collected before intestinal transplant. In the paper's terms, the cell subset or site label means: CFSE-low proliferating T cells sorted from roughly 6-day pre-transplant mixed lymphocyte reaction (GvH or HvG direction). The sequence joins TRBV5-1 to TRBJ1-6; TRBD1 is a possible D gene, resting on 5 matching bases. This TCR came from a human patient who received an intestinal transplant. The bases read TGCGCCAGCAGCTTGGAAGGGGCCGAGTATTCACCCCTCCACTTT. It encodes CASSLEGAEYSPLHF.